A selection of T cell receptor beta chains follows, all from one sample in a study of blood T cell repertoires in COVID-19. Sequencing was performed with immunoSEQ multiplex PCR; in TCRdb, only in-frame clones are kept and a portion is missing. This repertoire shows 150,000 or so clones, 70% to 85% found once; its top ten account for 1.2%. Sequencing input: peripheral blood. These receptors were collected from a man between 60 and 75 years old who had recovered from COVID-19. CDR3s include the opening cysteine and the closing phenylalanine or tryptophan. A D gene is named only where the DNA matches it firmly. Clone size, where shown, is once, few, many, or a class for clones that have expanded.

J gene | CDR3 length | V gene | D gene | clone size | CDR3 protein | CDR3 DNA
TRBJ2-7 | 17 | TRBV15 | NA | NA | CATSSGLEARGWHEQYF | TGTGCCACCAGCAGTGGCCTGGAGGCCAGGGGATGGCACGAGCAGTACTTC
TRBJ1-2 | 12 | TRBV9 | NA | many | CASSSQVNGYTF | TGTGCCAGCAGTTCACAGGTTAATGGCTACACCTTC
TRBJ2-7 | 13 | TRBV6-5 | TRBD1 | NA | CASRGVTGHEQYF | TGTGCCAGCAGGGGAGTGACAGGGCACGAGCAGTACTTC
TRBJ1-1 | 15 | TRBV7-9 | TRBD1 | NA | CASSPQGAVITEAFF | TGTGCCAGCAGCCCACAGGGGGCGGTGATAACTGAAGCTTTCTTT
TRBJ1-1 | 15 | TRBV5-6 | TRBD1 | NA | CASSLMGRRQGKAFF | TGTGCCAGCAGCTTGATGGGACGTCGACAGGGTAAAGCTTTCTTT
TRBJ2-3 | 15 | TRBV18 | TRBD1 | NA | CASSRDRARTDTQYF | TGTGCCAGCTCACGGGACAGGGCGAGGACAGATACGCAGTATTTT
TRBJ2-1 | 15 | TRBV11-3 | TRBD2 | NA | CASSLSGGSYNEQFF | TGTGCCAGCAGCTTGAGCGGGGGGTCCTACAATGAGCAGTTCTTC
TRBJ2-1 | 13 | TRBV18 | NA | NA | CASSPGVYNEQFF | TGTGCCAGCTCACCTGGAGTATACAATGAGCAGTTCTTC
TRBJ1-2 | 15 | TRBV7-2 | NA | few | CASSLVAGQNYGYTF | TGTGCCAGCAGCTTAGTAGCCGGACAGAACTATGGCTACACCTTC
TRBJ1-2 | 15 | TRBV6-6 | NA | NA | CASSYSIEGDYGYTF | TGTGCCAGCAGTTACTCTATTGAGGGGGACTATGGCTACACCTTC
TRBJ1-4 | 13 | TRBV5-6 | NA | NA | CASRLGNREKLFF | TGTGCCAGCAGGCTGGGGAACAGGGAAAAACTGTTTTTT
TRBJ2-2 | 15 | TRBV5-1 | NA | few | CASSLDRVDTGELFF | TGCGCCAGCAGCTTGGACAGGGTCGACACCGGGGAGCTGTTTTTT
TRBJ2-7 | 13 | TRBV27 | NA | NA | CASSLDSRYEQYF | TGTGCCAGCAGTTTAGACAGCCGCTACGAGCAGTACTTC
TRBJ2-5 | 14 | TRBV24-1 | TRBD1 | NA | CATADRGVGETQYF | TGTGCCACCGCGGACAGGGGGGTTGGAGAGACCCAGTACTTC
TRBJ2-3 | 15 | TRBV5-1 | TRBD1 | NA | CASSFDRGPTDTQYF | TGCGCCAGCAGCTTTGACAGGGGACCCACAGATACGCAGTATTTT
TRBJ2-3 | 17 | TRBV3-1/TRBV3-2 | NA | once | CASSQGRGLSPTDTQYF | TGTGCCAGCAGCCAAGGGCGGGGGCTTTCCCCCACAGATACGCAGTATTTT
TRBJ2-5 | 14 | TRBV5-4 | NA | NA | CASSLVGGPETQYF | TGTGCCAGCAGCTTGGTGGGGGGGCCGGAGACCCAGTACTTC
TRBJ1-1 | 14 | TRBV6-5 | TRBD1 | NA | CASRIQGMNTEAFF | TGTGCCAGCAGAATACAGGGGATGAACACTGAAGCTTTCTTT
TRBJ2-2 | 16 | TRBV7-8 | TRBD1 | NA | CASSPAWTGGTGELFF | TGTGCCAGCAGCCCAGCCTGGACAGGGGGCACCGGGGAGCTGTTTTTT
TRBJ2-2 | 13 | TRBV5-8 | NA | NA | CASSLVLTGELFF | TGTGCCAGCAGCTTGGTTCTTACCGGGGAGCTGTTTTTT
TRBJ2-7 | 14 | TRBV15 | TRBD1 | NA | CATSRAQGVYEQYF | TGTGCCACCAGCAGAGCACAGGGGGTTTACGAGCAGTACTTC
TRBJ1-1 | 13 | TRBV2 | NA | once | CATNRDANTEAFF | TGTGCCACCAACAGGGATGCGAACACTGAAGCTTTCTTT
TRBJ2-7 | 9 | TRBV4-2 | NA | NA | CAGSYEQYF | TGTGCCGGTAGCTACGAGCAGTACTTC
TRBJ2-5 | 11 | TRBV30 | NA | once | CAWSVQDYQYF | TGTGCCTGGAGTGTACAGGACTACCAGTACTTC
TRBJ2-3 | 14 | TRBV5-1 | NA | NA | CASSLAAAPNTQYF | TGCGCCAGCAGCTTGGCCGCGGCACCAAATACGCAGTATTTT
TRBJ2-1 | 17 | TRBV11-2 | TRBD2 | NA | CASSSAPGAGRYNEQFF | TGTGCCAGCAGCTCCGCCCCAGGAGCGGGGAGATACAATGAGCAGTTCTTC